The 31 T cell receptor beta chains presented below share a single source sample, sequenced in a study of blood T cell repertoires in COVID-19. Generated by immunoSEQ multiplex PCR, the TCRdb table keeps only in-frame clones and is missing some. Of 400,000 or so clones in the sample, 90% were seen once. The specimen sequenced was PBMCs or T cells enriched from blood (not recorded which). The receptors stem from a man aged 18 to 35 who had recovered from COVID-19.

The CDR3 sequence is CASRSTGGREQYF. The CDR3 nucleotides are TGCGCCAGCAGATCGACCGGCGGGAGAGAGCAGTACTTC. The chain has TRBV5-1 and TRBJ2-7, with 7 bases that match TRBD2. The CDR3 totals 13 residues. Germline V lookup: CDR1 SGHRS, CDR2 YFSETQ. J lost 7 bases, V lost 5 bases, and 9 bases had no gene match. Drawing the rest from reference TRBV5-1 and TRBJ2-7, the complete variable domain is KAGVTQTPRYLIKTRGQQVTLSCSPISGHRSVSWYQQTPGQGLQFLFEYFSETQRNKGNFPGRFSGRQFSNSRSEMNVSTLELGDSALYLCASRSTGGREQYFGPGTRLTVT.

The chain joins TRBV7-8 to TRBJ1-2, with TRBD1 identical over 10 bases. Germline CDR1 reads SGHVS; CDR2 reads FQNEAQ. V dropped 5 bases and J dropped 4; count of bases not matched to a gene: 7. The CDR3 contains 15 residues. The CDR3 nucleotides read TGTGCCAGCAGCCGCGACAGGGGGCTCCTCTATGGCTACACCTTC. Encoded protein: CASSRDRGLLYGYTF.

The rearrangement links TRBV6-5 to TRBJ1-2; TRBD1 aligns across 9 bases. The V gene's germline CDR1 is MNHEY and CDR2 SVGAGI. The CDR3 is 13 residues long. Trimming cost V 6 bases and J 5 bases; bases outside gene matches: 4. The CDR3 region is CASRGQGPYGYTF. The CDR3 region has the DNA TGTGCCAGCAGGGGACAGGGCCCTTATGGCTACACCTTC.

CDR3: CASSLGGNEQYF. In DNA form, the CDR3 reads TGTGCCAGCAGTTTGGGAGGGAACGAGCAGTACTTC. J is TRBJ2-7 and V is TRBV27; 7 bases agree with TRBD2. V shed 3 bases, J shed 5 bases, and the junction held 1 base outside the gene matches. The CDR3 is 12 amino acids. Per germline, CDR1 MNHEY and CDR2 SMNVEV (reference sequence).

This chain uses TRBV3-1 (or the pseudogene TRBV3-2) with TRBJ1-1, with TRBD1 matching 12 bases. Losses at the gene ends were 1 base for V and 6 bases for J; bases not matched to a gene: 3. Germline V gene lookup returns CDR1 LGHDT and CDR2 YNNKEL (reference sequence). There are 15 residues in the CDR3. The CDR3 loop reads CASSQGDRGRAEAFF. The CDR3 nucleotides read TGTGCCAGCAGCCAAGGGGACAGGGGGCGAGCTGAAGCTTTCTTT.

This clone was found a few times. The V gene is TRBV7-3, the J gene TRBJ1-1; D perhaps matches TRBD1 (5 bases). The CDR3 has 14 amino acids. The germline CDR1 and CDR2 sequences are SGHTA and FQGTGA. The ends were cut back, 6 bases at V and 1 base at J, with 12 bases in the middle. The CDR3 DNA sequence: TGTGCCAGCAGACCAAGGCAGGGGAACACTGAAGCTTTCTTT. Translated, it gives CASRPRQGNTEAFF.

This clone was counted a single time. This sequence joins TRBV5-1 and TRBJ2-2, with 8 bases lining up with TRBD1. Trimming took 3 bases from V and 1 from J; bases not matched to a gene: 5. This CDR3 region has 16 residues. The germline CDR1 and CDR2 sequences are SGHRS and YFSETQ. The CDR3 loop is CASSSGQGLNTGELFF. The DNA of the CDR3 is TGCGCCAGCAGCTCCGGACAGGGACTGAACACCGGGGAGCTGTTTTTT.

This chain connects TRBV6-1 to TRBJ1-2; TRBD1 agrees at 7 bases. V shed 6 bases, J shed 0 bases, and the junction held 7 bases outside the gene matches. The CDR3 totals 15 residues. Germline-derived CDR1 and CDR2 are MNHNS and SASEGT. In DNA, the CDR3 is TGTGCCAGCAGCGTTGCCGGGACAGCTAACTATGGCTACACCTTC. Translating it yields CASSVAGTANYGYTF.

CDR3 loop: CASSLMSAGPTNEKLFF. The CDR3 nucleotides read TGTGCCAGCAGTTTAATGTCTGCGGGGCCAACTAATGAAAAACTGTTTTTT. This chain connects TRBV27 to TRBJ1-4; D perhaps matches TRBD1 (5 bases). Germline V gene sequence: CDR1 MNHEY, CDR2 SMNVEV (reference sequence). Trimming cost V 2 bases and J 0 bases, with 13 bases left between them. This CDR3 has 17 residues.

This chain joins TRBV6-2 or TRBV6-3 and TRBJ1-2; 7 nucleotides match TRBD1. The CDR3 is made up of 17 amino acids. Trimming took 0 bases from V and 4 from J; bases not matched to a gene: 11. Germline loops: CDR1 MNHEY, CDR2 SVGEGT. CDR3 residues: CASSYSTGRLSSYGYTF. As DNA, the CDR3 is TGTGCCAGCAGTTACTCGACAGGGAGGTTATCGTCCTATGGCTACACCTTC.

The chain links TRBV5-1 to TRBJ2-5; 8 bases fit TRBD2. Germline lookup yields CDR1 SGHRS and CDR2 YFSETQ. V was clipped by 0 bases and J by 2 bases; unmatched bases: 9. The CDR3 is 17 amino acids. CDR3 coding DNA: TGCGCCAGCAGCTTGGCGGTAGGCGGGGGGTTTCAAGAGACCCAGTACTTC. This sequence encodes CASSLAVGGGFQETQYF.

DNA of the CDR3: TGTGCCAGTAGTTCCCATTCCGGGACAGGGCACAATGAGCAGTTCTTC. Its translation: CASSSHSGTGHNEQFF. The chain carries TRBV19 and TRBJ2-1; 9 bases are shared with TRBD1. The CDR3 spans 16 residues. V lost 5 bases, J lost 5 bases, and 10 bases stayed unmatched. CDR1 and CDR2 from the germline V gene are LNHDA and SQIVND (reference sequence).

The V gene is TRBV19, the J gene TRBJ1-5, with 7 nucleotides matching TRBD1. With V trimmed by 5 bases and J by 0 bases, 7 bases remained unmatched. The CDR3 sequence is 16 residues long. CDR1 is LNHDA, CDR2 SQIVND, per germline (reference sequence). The CDR3 loop reads CASSPQGGNSNQPQHF. The CDR3 DNA follows: TGTGCCAGTAGTCCCCAGGGGGGAAATAGCAATCAGCCCCAGCATTTT.

The V gene is TRBV3-1 (or the pseudogene TRBV3-2), the J gene TRBJ1-1; D may be TRBD1 (5 bases). Trimming took 2 bases from V and 1 from J, leaving 8 bases between them. The germline V gene has CDR1 LGHDT and CDR2 YNNKEL (reference sequence). CDR3 length equals 14 residues. The CDR3 nucleotides are TGTGCCAGCAGCCAAATGGGGGGGAACACTGAAGCTTTCTTT. It yields the protein CASSQMGGNTEAFF.

V gene TRBV3-1 (or the pseudogene TRBV3-2) combines with J gene TRBJ1-1, with 7 bases aligning to TRBD1. Germline V CDR1 and CDR2: LGHDT, YNNKEL (reference sequence). The V and J ends lost 4 bases and 2 bases, in that order; junction bases with no gene match: 7. The CDR3 consists of 15 residues. The DNA of the CDR3 is TGTGCCAGCAGCCGAGGACAGGTCGCTAACACTGAAGCTTTCTTT. This translates into CASSRGQVANTEAFF.

The rearrangement uses TRBV3-1 (or the pseudogene TRBV3-2) and TRBJ1-4; TRBD1 matches 8 bases. V was pared by 10 bases and J by 5 bases, with 6 bases of the junction left unmatched. CDR1 and CDR2 from the germline V gene are LGHDT and YNNKEL (reference sequence). CDR3 length: 13 amino acids. Here the CDR3 DNA reads TGTGCCACCTCCCAGGGGGCAAATGAAAAACTGTTTTTT. Translating it yields CATSQGANEKLFF.

V gene TRBV28 combines with J gene TRBJ2-2, with D hard to call. Per the germline V gene, CDR1 is MDHEN and CDR2 is SYDVKM. The CDR3 loop spans 14 amino acids. The V gene lost 3 bases and the J gene lost 1 base, with 6 bases spanning the gap. Written as DNA, the CDR3 is TGTGCCAGCAGTTTGAGGCGGAACACCGGGGAGCTGTTTTTT. As protein: CASSLRRNTGELFF.

The rearrangement joins TRBV7-9 to TRBJ2-5; the match to TRBD2 covers 12 bases. CDR3 length equals 15 residues. With V trimmed by 5 bases and J by 5 bases, 6 bases remained unmatched. Per germline, CDR1 SEHNR and CDR2 FQNEAQ (reference sequence). CDR3 protein: CASSRTSGNRETQYF. CDR3 DNA: TGTGCCAGCAGCCGGACTAGCGGGAATAGGGAGACCCAGTACTTC.

V gene TRBV5-4 combines with J gene TRBJ1-2; 11 bases map to TRBD1. J gave up 2 bases and V 2 bases, and 5 bases lay outside the gene matches. The CDR3 spans 16 residues. CDR1 and CDR2 from the germline V gene are SGHNT and YYREEE (reference sequence). CDR3 bases: TGTGCCAGCAGCTTCGGGACAGGGGGTATGAACTATGGCTACACCTTC. Its protein is CASSFGTGGMNYGYTF.

This clone was picked up one time. This sequence joins TRBV4-1 and TRBJ1-3, with D unclear. V lost 2 bases and J 0 bases, leaving 8 bases between the germline ends. Germline loops: CDR1 MGHRA, CDR2 YSYEKL. CDR3 length equals 15 residues. This chain's CDR3 is CASSQPRSSGNTIYF. The CDR3 DNA sequence: TGCGCCAGCAGCCAACCACGTAGCTCTGGAAACACCATATATTTT.

V gene TRBV4-1 combines with J gene TRBJ2-7, with 8 nucleotides matching TRBD1. Unmatched junction bases numbered 14, after V lost 0 bases and J lost 4 bases. Germline V gene sequence: CDR1 MGHRA, CDR2 YSYEKL. This CDR3 contains 18 residues. DNA for the CDR3: TGCGCCAGCAGCCAAGAGGCCGGTGGACAGGGCCGCCGATACGAGCAGTACTTC. Amino acid sequence: CASSQEAGGQGRRYEQYF.

This chain uses TRBV18 with TRBJ2-2, with no clear D. CDR1 and CDR2 (germline): KGHSH, LQKENI. This CDR3 region has 15 residues. The V end lost 2 bases, the J end lost 6 bases, and 13 bases lay between the germline ends. The CDR3 spells CASSPVPPDSGELFF. In DNA, the CDR3 is TGTGCCAGCTCACCAGTTCCCCCAGATTCCGGGGAGCTGTTTTTT.

The chain has TRBV6-5 and TRBJ2-7, with D perhaps matching TRBD2 (6 bases). The CDR3 sequence is 15 residues long. Germline values: CDR1 MNHEY, CDR2 SVGAGI. Trimming cost V 5 bases and J 2 bases, with 16 bases left between them. The chain's CDR3 is CASSPHGGVTYEQYF. DNA for the CDR3: TGTGCCAGCAGTCCTCACGGCGGGGTTACCTACGAGCAGTACTTC.

The chain combines TRBV28 with TRBJ2-5; TRBD1 aligns across 7 bases. Looked up from germline, CDR1 is MDHEN and CDR2 is SYDVKM. Trimming cost V 6 bases and J 5 bases; bases outside gene matches: 3. This CDR3 is 12 amino acids long. The CDR3 region has the DNA TGTGCCAGCAGCCAGGGGGTCGAGACCCAGTACTTC. It yields the protein CASSQGVETQYF.

The V gene is TRBV7-9, the J gene TRBJ2-5; no clear D gene. Trimming shortened V by 5 bases and J by 7 bases, and 11 bases separated the two germline ends. Looked up from germline, CDR1 is SEHNR and CDR2 is FQNEAQ (reference sequence). CDR3 size: 12 residues. CDR3 DNA: TGTGCCAGCAGCCTCGAGAAACGGACCCAGTACTTC. It yields the protein CASSLEKRTQYF.

The chain joins TRBV13 to TRBJ1-6; 10 bases match TRBD1. The CDR3 totals 15 residues. Germline V gene lookup returns CDR1 PRHDT and CDR2 FYEKMQ (reference sequence). V lost 4 bases to trimming and J lost 7 bases; unmatched junction nucleotides: 4. The CDR3 DNA reads as TGTGCCAGCAGCTCCGGGACAGGGGTGAATTCACCCCTCCACTTT. Residues: CASSSGTGVNSPLHF. Using reference TRBV13 and TRBJ1-6 for the parts outside the CDR3, the full variable domain is AAGVIQSPRHLIKEKRETATLKCYPIPRHDTVYWYQQGPGQDPQFLISFYEKMQSDKGSIPDRFSAQQFSDYHSELNMSSLELGDSALYFCASSSGTGVNSPLHFGNGTRLTVT.

The V gene is TRBV28, the J gene TRBJ1-4, with 8 bases that match TRBD1. There are 15 residues in the CDR3. Germline CDR1 MDHEN, CDR2 SYDVKM. V shed 6 bases and J 6 bases; nucleotides not matched to a gene: 9. In DNA form, the CDR3 reads TGTGCCAGCAGCTCTCCGGACAGGGTTGATGAAAAACTGTTTTTT. It yields the protein CASSSPDRVDEKLFF.

V gene TRBV11-2 combines with J gene TRBJ1-2; 7 positions match TRBD1. Germline CDR1 reads SGHAT; CDR2 reads FQNNGV. CDR3 length equals 15 residues. Losses at the gene ends were 1 base for V and 1 base for J; bases not matched to a gene: 3. CDR3 sequence (DNA): TGTGCCAGCAGCTTAGGGACAGGCAATAACTATGGCTACACCTTC. Amino acids: CASSLGTGNNYGYTF. The full variable domain, with the rest looked up from reference TRBV11-2 and TRBJ1-2, is EAGVAQSPRYKIIEKRQSVAFWCNPISGHATLYWYQQILGQGPKLLIQFQNNGVVDDSQLPKDRFSAERLKGVDSTLKIQPAKLEDSAVYLCASSLGTGNNYGYTFGSGTRLTVV.

This clone was detected only a few times. The rearrangement joins TRBV9 to TRBJ1-2; a weak D match, TRBD1 (5 bases). Germline V gives CDR1 SGDLS, CDR2 YYNGEE. The ends were cut back, 4 bases at V and 3 bases at J, with 19 bases in the middle. This CDR3 comprises 16 residues. CDR3 DNA: TGTGCCAGCAGCCTAGCTGCAGGGATAGGCTACTATGGCTACACCTTC. This encodes CASSLAAGIGYYGYTF.

The chain links TRBV10-3 to TRBJ1-5; 9 bases agree with TRBD1. Germline-derived CDR1 and CDR2 are ENHRY and SYGVKD. The V gene end was trimmed by 4 bases and the J gene end by 2 bases; junction bases not matched to a gene: 0. The CDR3 covers 14 residues. CDR3 sequence reads: CAISGDRGNQPQHF. The CDR3 nucleotides read TGTGCCATCAGTGGGGACAGGGGCAATCAGCCCCAGCATTTT.

The CDR3 DNA is TGTGCCATCAGTGTGGACCAGGAGGGAGATACGCAGTATTTT. It encodes CAISVDQEGDTQYF. The chain is built from TRBV10-3 and TRBJ2-3, with TRBD2 as a possible D gene (6 bases). Germline CDR1 ENHRY, CDR2 SYGVKD. This CDR3 spans 14 amino acids. V was shortened by 4 bases and J by 5 bases, with 13 bases between the two germline ends.